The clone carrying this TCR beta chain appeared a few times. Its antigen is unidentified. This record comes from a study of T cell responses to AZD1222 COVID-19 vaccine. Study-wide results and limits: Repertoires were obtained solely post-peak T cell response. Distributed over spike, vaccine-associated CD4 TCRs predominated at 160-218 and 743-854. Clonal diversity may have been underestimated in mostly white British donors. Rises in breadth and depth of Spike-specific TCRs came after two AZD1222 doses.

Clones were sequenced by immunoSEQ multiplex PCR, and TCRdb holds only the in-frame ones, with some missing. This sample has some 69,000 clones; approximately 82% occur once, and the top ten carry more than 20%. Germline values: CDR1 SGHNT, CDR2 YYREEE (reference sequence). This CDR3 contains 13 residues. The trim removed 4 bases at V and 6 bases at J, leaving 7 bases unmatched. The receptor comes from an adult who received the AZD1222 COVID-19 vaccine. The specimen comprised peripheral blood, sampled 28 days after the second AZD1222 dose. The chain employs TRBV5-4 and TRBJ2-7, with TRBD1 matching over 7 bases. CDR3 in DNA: TGTGCCAGCAGCGCGACAGGGCTGGGCGAGCAGTACTTC. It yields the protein CASSATGLGEQYF.